The 30 T cell receptor beta chains below all came from one sample that was sequenced in a study of Ad26.COV2.S vaccination and SARS-CoV-2 variants (dated by TCRdb to the early 2020s). Read against the paper, the sample's treatment or condition label means: 19 received Ad26.COV2.S at low or high dose, single or two shots; about five received placebo; per-sample allocation not given. For vaccine and placebo recipients, repertoires were sequenced using samples collected on day 63 after the first injection. Library generation was performed with the immunoSEQ multiplex PCR assay. TCRdb mirrors the immuneACCESS table, restricted to in-frame sequences. Some clones are absent from its copies; in checked studies, under half trace to an unresolved V gene, and the reason for the others is unknown. The sample records about 420,000 clones, approximately 87% of which are singletons. The ten top clones hold less than 4% of the sample.

The sample was peripheral blood, taken in a trial of Ad26.COV2.S vaccine versus placebo. The receptors here all came from a person between 18 and 65 years old who received the Ad26.COV2.S COVID-19 vaccine or a placebo.

This clone has a handful of counts. The chain recombines TRBV6-6 with TRBJ1-1; 10 bases are shared with TRBD1. CDR3 size: 14 residues. In germline, CDR1 is MNHNY, CDR2 SVGAGI (reference sequence). With 0 bases clipped from V and 8 bases from J, the junction kept 3 bases outside the gene matches. The CDR3 coding sequence is TGTGCCAGCAGTTACTCCGACAGGGGGCCGGAAGCTTTCTTT. Its translation: CASSYSDRGPEAFF.

The gene calls are TRBV7-2 and TRBJ1-1, with D perhaps matching TRBD1 (6 bases). V was cut by 5 bases and J by 10 bases, with 20 bases left in between. CDR1 is SGHTA and CDR2 is FQGNSA in the germline V gene. The CDR3 extends over 14 amino acids. CDR3 coding DNA: TGTGCCAGCAGCCTCCAAACAGGGTCGGCGGGAGCTTTCTTT. This translates into CASSLQTGSAGAFF.

V and J are TRBV5-1 and TRBJ1-2, with D tentatively TRBD1 (6 bases). Deletions cut 0 bases from V and 4 bases from J, with 10 bases between. CDR1 is SGHRS and CDR2 is YFSETQ in the germline V gene. The CDR3 has 14 amino acids. The CDR3 region has the DNA TGCGCCAGCAGCTTGGTAAGGGGGATCTATGGCTACACCTTC. Translated, it gives CASSLVRGIYGYTF.

This chain connects TRBV5-5 to TRBJ1-1, with 8 bases fitting TRBD1. The CDR3 length is 14 residues. V shed 4 bases, J shed 7 bases, and the junction held 9 bases outside the gene matches. CDR1 and CDR2 from the germline V gene are SGHKS and YYEKEE (reference sequence). This CDR3 is CASSILRGRFEAFF. The CDR3 DNA reads TGTGCCAGCAGCATTCTCAGGGGGCGGTTTGAAGCTTTCTTT.

V usage is TRBV4-1 and J usage is TRBJ2-7; no firm D call. Germline lookup yields CDR1 MGHRA and CDR2 YSYEKL. The CDR3 contains 13 residues. V dropped 5 bases and J dropped 2 bases, with 10 bases sitting between them. Written as DNA, the CDR3 is TGCGCCAGCAGCTCTGACCGGACCTACGAGCAGTACTTC. Translated: CASSSDRTYEQYF.

This clone was found a few times. The V call is TRBV19, the J call TRBJ1-5; 9 bases are a match to TRBD1. V gave up 6 bases and J gave up 7 bases; unmatched junction bases: 10. Per the germline V gene, CDR1 is LNHDA and CDR2 is SQIVND (reference sequence). This CDR3 contains 15 residues. The CDR3 sequence is CASSSRDRAYQPQHF. As DNA, the CDR3 is TGTGCCAGTAGCTCCCGGGACAGGGCGTACCAGCCCCAGCATTTT. Variable domain in full (rest from reference TRBV19 and TRBJ1-5): DGGITQSPKYLFRKEGQNVTLSCEQNLNHDAMYWYRQDPGQGLRLIYYSQIVNDFQKGDIAEGYSVSREKKESFPLTVTSAQKNPTAFYLCASSSRDRAYQPQHFGDGTRLSIL.

The rearrangement uses TRBV19 and TRBJ2-7; TRBD2 matches at 11 bases. V shed 5 bases and J 1 base; nucleotides not matched to a gene: 4. The CDR3 loop spans 15 amino acids. The germline V gene has CDR1 LNHDA and CDR2 SQIVND (reference sequence). The chain's CDR3 is CASSEIAGGSYEQYF. The CDR3, as DNA: TGTGCCAGTAGTGAAATAGCGGGGGGGTCCTACGAGCAGTACTTC.

V and J are TRBV30 and TRBJ2-7, with 10 nucleotides matching TRBD1. The junction had 4 bases not matched to a gene; V was cut back by 5 bases and J by 0 bases. CDR3 length: 14 amino acids. CDR1 GTSNPN and CDR2 SVGIG come from the germline V gene (reference sequence). For the CDR3, the DNA is TGTGCCTGGGGCCGGGACAGGGGCTCCTACGAGCAGTACTTC. This sequence encodes CAWGRDRGSYEQYF.

V and J are TRBV20-1 and TRBJ2-1, with D possibly being TRBD2 (5 bases). V lost 4 bases, J lost 13 bases, and 14 bases lay in between. CDR1 is DFQATT and CDR2 is SNEGSKA in the germline V gene (reference sequence). The CDR3 has 11 amino acids. CDR3 protein: CSAIDGLPQFF. DNA of the CDR3: TGCAGTGCTATAGACGGACTCCCCCAGTTCTTC.

V is TRBV29-1 and J is TRBJ2-3, with 10 bases that match TRBD1. The trim removed 4 bases at V and 1 base at J, leaving 8 bases unmatched. Germline V gene sequence: CDR1 SQVTM, CDR2 ANQGSEA. The CDR3 runs to 16 residues. CDR3 amino acids: CSVALYGTGGTDTQYF. As DNA, the CDR3 is TGCAGCGTTGCCCTGTACGGGACAGGGGGCACAGATACGCAGTATTTT.

This clone occurred once. This chain uses TRBV15 with TRBJ1-1; D is perhaps TRBD1 (6 bases). Germline V gene sequence: CDR1 LNHNV, CDR2 YYDKDF (reference sequence). The V end was cut by 4 bases, the J end by 1 base, with 10 bases between. The CDR3 contains 14 residues. The CDR3 region has the DNA TGTGCCACCAGCATTGGACAGCGGAACACTGAAGCTTTCTTT. Protein sequence: CATSIGQRNTEAFF.

The gene calls are TRBV5-1 and TRBJ2-5; D may be TRBD1 (5 bases). There are 17 residues in the CDR3. Trimming took off 5 bases at V and 4 bases at J, with 24 bases between the two ends. The germline CDR1 and CDR2 sequences are SGHRS and YFSETQ. CDR3 sequence: CASSYWPGWGSTETQYF. For the CDR3, the DNA is TGCGCCAGCAGTTATTGGCCAGGGTGGGGTTCCACAGAGACCCAGTACTTC.

The chain combines TRBV7-8 with TRBJ1-1, with D perhaps TRBD1 (5 bases). The CDR3 contains 15 residues. V lost 2 bases and J 0 bases, leaving 10 bases between the germline ends. Germline CDR1 and CDR2: SGHVS and FQNEAQ. The CDR3 loop reads CASSLRGGLNTEAFF. The CDR3 DNA reads TGTGCCAGCAGCTTAAGGGGAGGCCTGAACACTGAAGCTTTCTTT.

In nucleotides, the CDR3 is TGTGCCAGCAGCGAAGTTTGGGGGGCGACCGGGGAGCTGTTTTTT. Residues: CASSEVWGATGELFF. The chain combines TRBV7-2 with TRBJ2-2; either TRBD1 or TRBD2 may fit D (6 bases each). V shed 5 bases and J shed 5 bases, with 15 bases lying between them. This CDR3 has 15 amino acids. Per the germline V gene, CDR1 is SGHTA and CDR2 is FQGNSA.

V gene TRBV10-2 combines with J gene TRBJ2-1, with TRBD1 matching over 8 bases. After removal of 4 bases from V and 4 bases from J, the junction contained 6 bases not matched to a gene. There are 15 residues in the CDR3. The V gene's germline CDR1 is WSHSY and CDR2 SAAADI. The CDR3 spells CASSVRQGTYNEQFF. In DNA form, the CDR3 reads TGCGCCAGCAGTGTACGACAGGGGACTTACAATGAGCAGTTCTTC.

This chain connects TRBV2 to TRBJ2-7, with D possibly TRBD2 on 7 matching bases. The CDR3 loop spans 13 amino acids. The ends were cut back, 4 bases at V and 5 bases at J, with 12 bases in the middle. Looked up from germline, CDR1 is SNHLY and CDR2 is FYNNEI. The CDR3 sequence: CASSGGGPNEQYF. The DNA of the CDR3 is TGTGCCAGCAGTGGGGGGGGCCCAAACGAGCAGTACTTC. The full variable domain, with the rest looked up from reference TRBV2 and TRBJ2-7, is EPEVTQTPSHQVTQMGQEVILRCVPISNHLYFYWYRQILGQKVEFLVSFYNNEISEKSEIFDDQFSVERPDGSNFTLKIRSTKLEDSAMYFCASSGGGPNEQYFGPGTRLTVT.

The V call is TRBV30, the J call TRBJ1-2; D might be TRBD1 (6 bases). With 0 bases removed from V and 6 bases from J, the gap between germline ends came to 11 bases. This CDR3 has 13 amino acids. Germline V gene sequence: CDR1 GTSNPN, CDR2 SVGIG (reference sequence). CDR3 region: CAWSVLRGDGYTF. Here the CDR3 DNA reads TGTGCCTGGAGTGTACTCAGGGGAGATGGCTACACCTTC.

The gene calls are TRBV7-2 and TRBJ2-1, with 15 bases identical to TRBD2. CDR1 and CDR2 from the germline V gene are SGHTA and FQGNSA. J gave up 4 bases and V 4 bases, and 2 bases lay outside the gene matches. The CDR3 contains 16 residues. The CDR3 loop reads CASSSGLAGGYNEQFF. The CDR3 bases are TGTGCCAGCAGCTCCGGACTAGCGGGGGGGTACAATGAGCAGTTCTTC.

This clone was detected once. The V call is TRBV24-1, the J call TRBJ2-2; TRBD2 is a possible D gene (5 bases). Germline CDR1 reads KGHDR; CDR2 reads SFDVKD. This CDR3 is built from 16 residues. Trimming shortened V by 3 bases and J by 5 bases, and 15 bases separated the two germline ends. The DNA for the CDR3 is TGTGCCACCAGTGATAACGAGGGTTTTTTGACCGGGGAGCTGTTTTTT. Its protein is CATSDNEGFLTGELFF.

The chain has TRBV4-3 and TRBJ1-6; maybe TRBD1 (5 bases). Trimming shortened V by 1 base and J by 10 bases, and 17 bases separated the two germline ends. Germline V gene lookup returns CDR1 LGHNA and CDR2 YSLEER. The CDR3 length is 16 residues. The CDR3 protein is CASSQGLGAVLSPLHF. The CDR3 DNA is TGCGCCAGCAGCCAAGGTTTAGGGGCAGTTTTGTCACCCCTCCACTTT.

This chain uses TRBV7-2 with TRBJ2-5, with TRBD2 as a possible D gene (7 bases). The germline V gene has CDR1 SGHTA and CDR2 FQGNSA. Trimming removed 5 bases at V and 4 bases at J, with 17 bases between. This CDR3 spans 15 amino acids. The CDR3: CASSTVRGGGETQYF. As DNA, the CDR3 is TGTGCCAGCAGCACTGTAAGGGGGGGAGGAGAGACCCAGTACTTC.

In nucleotides, the CDR3 is TGTGCCATCAGTGAGGACGCCACCGGGGAGCTGTTTTTT. As protein: CAISEDATGELFF. The chain recombines TRBV10-3 with TRBJ2-2; D is ambiguous. Between the trimmed V and J ends, which lost 2 bases and 4 bases, there was a span of 5 bases. The CDR3 covers 13 residues. Germline V lookup: CDR1 ENHRY, CDR2 SYGVKD.

To note about this clone: Additional DNA sequences in this sample encode the identical CDR3. This chain links TRBV18 with TRBJ2-7; 8 nucleotides agree with TRBD1. Germline assignment: CDR1 KGHSH and CDR2 LQKENI. With 3 bases clipped from V and 4 bases from J, the junction kept 5 bases outside the gene matches. The CDR3 spans 14 residues. The CDR3 DNA sequence: TGTGCCAGCTCACCCGGGACAGGCGGGTACGAGCAGTACTTC. As protein: CASSPGTGGYEQYF.

This clone was picked up one time. The rearrangement links TRBV29-1 to TRBJ2-5; 11 bases align to TRBD2. V was pared by 5 bases and J by 6 bases, with 8 bases of the junction left unmatched. Per the germline V gene, CDR1 is SQVTM and CDR2 is ANQGSEA. This CDR3 has 14 residues. The CDR3 loop reads CSVRRLAGLQTQYF. In nucleotides, the CDR3 is TGCAGCGTTCGGAGACTAGCGGGGTTGCAGACCCAGTACTTC. Full variable domain (remainder filled in from reference TRBV29-1 and TRBJ2-5): SAVISQKPSRDICQRGTSLTIQCQVDSQVTMMFWYRQQPGQSLTLIATANQGSEATYESGFVIDKFPISRPNLTFSTLTVSNMSPEDSSIYLCSVRRLAGLQTQYFGPGTRLLVL.

Turning to this clone: Other DNA variants within this sample encode the same CDR3. V gene TRBV18 combines with J gene TRBJ2-2; D unclear. Between the trimmed V and J ends, which lost 1 base and 6 bases, there was a span of 9 bases. Germline values: CDR1 KGHSH, CDR2 LQKENI. The CDR3 is 14 amino acids. As DNA, the CDR3 is TGTGCCAGCTCACCACTCCTAGGGCCCGGGGAGCTGTTTTTT. It is translated as CASSPLLGPGELFF.

The chain recombines TRBV25-1 with TRBJ2-7; D gene uncertain. Germline V gene lookup returns CDR1 MGHDK and CDR2 SYGVNS. With 4 bases removed from V and 6 bases from J, the gap between germline ends came to 7 bases. The CDR3 has 11 residues. Written as DNA, the CDR3 is TGTGCCAGCAGTGGCTTGGTCGAGCAGTACTTC. Protein product: CASSGLVEQYF.

The J gene is TRBJ2-2, the V gene TRBV5-4; D uncertain. Trimming took off 1 base at V and 6 bases at J, with 13 bases between the two ends. Germline V CDR1 and CDR2: SGHNT, YYREEE (reference sequence). This CDR3 has 15 amino acids. This CDR3 reads CASSLSFSGSGELFF. CDR3 in DNA: TGTGCCAGCAGCTTGTCGTTTAGTGGATCCGGGGAGCTGTTTTTT.

The rearrangement uses TRBV6-5 and TRBJ1-5; 8 bases map to TRBD1. CDR1 is MNHEY and CDR2 is SVGAGI in the germline V gene. The J segment lost 1 base and the V segment lost 8 bases, leaving 4 bases of the junction unmatched. This CDR3 comprises 14 residues. The CDR3 DNA reads as TGTGCCAGCCGACACAGGGGGAGCAATCAGCCCCAGCATTTT. Residues: CASRHRGSNQPQHF.

The V and J genes are TRBV28 and TRBJ1-2; TRBD1 is a possible D gene (5 bases). This CDR3 is 13 amino acids long. Per the germline V gene, CDR1 is MDHEN and CDR2 is SYDVKM. The V and J ends lost 10 bases and 4 bases respectively, with 16 bases between them. In nucleotides, the CDR3 is TGTGCCACCGAGGGACGGATAGGCTATGGCTACACCTTC. It codes for CATEGRIGYGYTF.

This sequence joins TRBV3-1 (or the pseudogene TRBV3-2) and TRBJ1-2; maybe TRBD1 (5 bases). Trimming took off 1 base at V and 6 bases at J, with 12 bases between the two ends. Per germline, CDR1 LGHDT and CDR2 YNNKEL (reference sequence). The CDR3 spans 14 residues. The CDR3: CASSQARGGNGYTF. In DNA, the CDR3 is TGTGCCAGCAGCCAAGCTCGCGGGGGAAATGGCTACACCTTC.